This section outlines one T cell receptor beta chain sequence together with its context. J lost 9 bases, V lost 5 bases, and 7 bases had no gene match. The germline gives CDR1 MDHEN, CDR2 SYDVKM. This CDR3 contains 14 residues. This sample is drawn from a study of T cell responses to AZD1222 COVID-19 vaccine. The assay was immunoSEQ multiplex PCR, and TCRdb's table has in-frame clones only and misses some. This sample has tens of thousands of clones; more than 90% occur once, and the top ten carry more than 4.5%. The source was peripheral blood, collected 28 days after the second AZD1222 dose. The chain carries TRBV28 and TRBJ1-6; 7 nucleotides line up with TRBD1. The TCR originated in an adult who received the AZD1222 COVID-19 vaccine. CDR3 amino acids: CASSPQGGGSPLHF. CDR3 in DNA: TGTGCCAGCAGTCCCCAGGGGGGGGGTTCACCCCTCCACTTT.